The present T cell receptor beta chain was sequenced within a study of blood T cell repertoires in COVID-19. Study context: The United States, Italy and Spain supplied acute and convalescent COVID-19 samples. T cells, B-cell-depleted T cells, or PBMCs provided the cDNA or gDNA that served as material.

CDR3 length: 15 residues. As handled by the study authors: Nucleated cell counts were estimated from reference gene primer amplification. Measured with immunoSEQ multiplex PCR; TCRdb has only the in-frame clones, and not every one. For V, J and clone size, that table is used; D and trimming come from the DNA. The sample holds 170,000 or so clones; 84% are singletons and the top ten take roughly 13%. The clonotype was recovered from a man aged 18-30 years with active or convalescent COVID-19. This sequence joins TRBV21-1 and TRBJ1-6; the D call in the table, TRBD1, was not verified against the DNA. TRBV21-1 is shown as a pseudogene. The specimen was peripheral blood. CDR3 region: CASSKVPRYNSPLHF. The CDR3 nucleotides read TGTGCCAGCAGCAAAGTGCCCAGGTACAATTCACCCCTCCACTTT.